This T cell receptor beta chain was recorded in a study of CXCR3-negative and CXCR3-positive naive CD8 T cells. Whole-study results and caveats: Naive cells that were CXCR3-positive had more hydrophobic TRB CDR3s (compared with CXCR3-negative naive cells). Sequencing showed both naive subsets with comparably high diversity, and memory CD8+ cells much lower. Upon cryopreservation, CXCR3 expression partially decreased, and most assays used fresh PBMCs.

Comment on this clonotype: The antigen is not known.

Naive CD8+ T cells carried a CD45RO-CCR7+CD27+CD95- phenotype. This CDR3 has 13 amino acids. Germline assignment: CDR1 SQVTM and CDR2 ANQGSEA. cDNA libraries for TRB were generated by 5' RACE incorporating UMI labels. Following a re-call of the 5' RACE reads, TCRdb has one entry per CDR3 protein and lacks DNA. Its table records about 120,000 distinct CDR3 sequences. This clonotype was sampled from a human donor in good health. Some clones in this sample may be carry-over from other donors' samples. V and J are TRBV29-1 and TRBJ1-1; the D call of TRBD1 rests on TCRdb alone, since no DNA is present to check it. The sequenced material came from naive CXCR3- CD8+ T cells from blood. As for subset: CD45RO-CCR7+CD27+CD95- naive CD8+ T cells lacking CXCR3 (TNR3-). The CDR3 loop is CSVSPVTNTEAFF.